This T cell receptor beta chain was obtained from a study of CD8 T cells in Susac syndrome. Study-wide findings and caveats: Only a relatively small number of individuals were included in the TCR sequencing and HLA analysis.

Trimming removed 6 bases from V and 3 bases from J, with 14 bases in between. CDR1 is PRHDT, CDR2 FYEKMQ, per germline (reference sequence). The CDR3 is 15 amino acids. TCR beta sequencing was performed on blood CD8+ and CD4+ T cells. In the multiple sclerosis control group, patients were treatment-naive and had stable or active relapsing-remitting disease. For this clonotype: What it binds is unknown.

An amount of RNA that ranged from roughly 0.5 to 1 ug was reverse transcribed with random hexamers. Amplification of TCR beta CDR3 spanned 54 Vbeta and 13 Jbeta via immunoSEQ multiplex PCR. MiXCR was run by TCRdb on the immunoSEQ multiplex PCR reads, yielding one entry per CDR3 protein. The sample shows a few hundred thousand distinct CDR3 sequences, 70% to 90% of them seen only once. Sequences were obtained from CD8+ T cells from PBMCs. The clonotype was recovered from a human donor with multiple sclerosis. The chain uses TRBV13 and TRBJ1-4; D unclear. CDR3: CASRTNFAANEKLFF. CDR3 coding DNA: TGTGCCAGCAGGACCAATTTTGCGGCTAATGAAAAACTGTTTTTT.